This T cell receptor beta chain was profiled in a study of cytomegalovirus exposure and HLA in healthy donors. A single count supports this clone. This CDR3 region has 14 residues. Germline-derived CDR1 and CDR2 are SGDLS and YYNGEE. The V end lost 0 bases, the J end lost 4 bases, and 10 bases lay between the germline ends. The study ran its PCR with 60 Vbeta and 13 Jbeta primers. Clones were sequenced by immunoSEQ multiplex PCR, and TCRdb holds only the in-frame ones, with some missing. The profile shows some 200,000 clones, roughly 84% of them singletons. The rearrangement joins TRBV9 to TRBJ1-2; D might be TRBD1 (5 bases). This TCR was recovered from a man aged 50 to 60 in good health and CMV-seronegative. The sequencing input was PBMCs. The CDR3 DNA sequence: TGTGCCAGCAGCGTAGTTGGGGGGACCTATGGCTACACCTTC. As protein: CASSVVGGTYGYTF.